This T cell receptor beta chain was recovered during a study of glioma-infiltrating T cells after dendritic cell vaccination. Across the whole study: Autologous tumor lysate was loaded overnight onto monocyte-derived dendritic cells grown less than 8 days with IL-4 and GM-CSF. Three intradermal dendritic cell vaccine injections were given every two weeks.

Only a few counts were recorded for this clone. From germline, CDR1 is SEHNR and CDR2 FQNEAQ (reference sequence). Between the trimmed V and J ends, which lost 2 bases and 5 bases, there was a span of 18 bases. CDR3 length: 16 amino acids. Amplification used 60 V beta primers and 13 J beta primers. Assay used: immunoSEQ multiplex PCR; TCRdb lists only in-frame clones, some missing. The table lists 80,000 to 100,000 clones, roughly 83% of them singletons, with almost 6% in the top ten. The sample here was blood, taken before dendritic cell vaccination. The genes are TRBV7-9 and TRBJ2-5, with D perhaps matching TRBD1 (6 bases). This TCR was recovered from a human donor with glioblastoma. Here the CDR3 reads CASSLSDHRVGETQYF. Written as DNA, the CDR3 is TGTGCCAGCAGCTTATCGGATCACAGGGTTGGGGAGACCCAGTACTTC.